The TCR beta chain described here comes from a study of OX40 agonist ivuxolimab in advanced cancers. The study in broad terms: The costimulatory receptor OX40 (CD134) was targeted by ivuxolimab, a fully human IgG2 agonistic monoclonal antibody. Three dose-escalation patients achieved partial responses, one with hepatocellular carcinoma and two with cutaneous melanoma. Intravenous ivuxolimab was administered to patients every 2 weeks at six dose levels: 0.01, 0.1, 0.3, 1.5, 3 and 10 mg/kg. Prior anti-PD-1, anti-PD-L1 or anti-CTLA-4 therapy was permitted, and about two fifths of dose-escalation patients had received checkpoint inhibitors. Peripheral TCRbeta sequencing was intended to test whether TCR sequence diversity was altered and clonal T-cell expansion was caused by ivuxolimab. In the dose-escalation cohort, approximately 80% of patients were male, and the mean age was around 60 years with a range of roughly 20 to 80. Of the roughly 51 patients in dose escalation, about 20 had hepatocellular carcinoma, about 15 had melanoma, 9 had renal cell carcinoma and 9 had head and neck cancer. The paper reports the monotherapy dose-escalation portion (N of about 47 patients) of the phase I ivuxolimab trial.

For sequencing of the TCRbeta CDR3 region, genomic DNA was extracted from the sorted cells. The immunoSEQ Assay was used for sequencing of TCRbeta CDR3 regions. Not all clones reach the TCRdb copy of this immuneACCESS table, which keeps in-frame sequences only. Checked studies attribute under half of the gap to unresolved V genes and leave the rest unexplained. This sample holds 57,000 or so clones; about 88% were observed only once. The ten top clones hold more than 3% of the sample. Patients with a history of autoimmune disease or receiving systemic immunosuppression were excluded from the trial. In every dose cohort, peripheral blood was drawn for TCR sequencing at baseline, cycle 4 day 1, and cycle 7 day 1. The samples were drawn from a first-in-human, open-label, multicenter phase I dose-escalation trial of ivuxolimab. The trial enrolled adults with locally advanced or metastatic head and neck squamous cell, hepatocellular, melanoma or renal cell carcinoma. Before TCR sequencing, CD4+ and CD8+ T cells were separately sorted from peripheral blood.

Note on this clone: Which antigen it targets is not known. No much larger clonotype is one base removed from it; base qualities were not supplied.

Points the paper makes about the study in general: At doses from 0.1 to 3.0 mg/kg, clonal expansion was seen in both CD4+ and CD8+ blood T cells between baseline and week 6. Which antigens the clonally expanded peripheral T cells were specific for was not determined. In the 0.1-3.0 mg/kg groups, partial responders were among the patients with the lowest normalized peripheral clonal expansion, particularly in CD8+ T cells. After ivuxolimab, expanded clones were on average more numerous among CD8+ T cells than among CD4+ T cells. Low levels of normalized T-cell clonal expansion were also seen in some patients who did not respond.

The V end loses 2 bases and the J end loses 2 bases, and a stretch of 16 bases separates them. Spanning cysteine to phenylalanine, the CDR3 consists of 16 amino acids. CDR3 DNA is the only sequence kept; it has 48 bases, read in frame from the first base. The germline V gene supplies CDR1 ENHRY and CDR2 SYGVKD. The chain links TRBV10-3 with TRBJ2-7; the D gene assignment is perhaps TRBD1 or TRBD2, with each matching 5 bases. The specimen comprised CD4+ or CD8+ T cells sorted from blood, sampled in a trial of the OX40 agonist ivuxolimab. The clonotype was recovered from an adult with an advanced solid tumor such as melanoma, head and neck, liver or kidney cancer. This receptor carries the CDR3 CAISEPGPRLTYEQYF. The DNA reads TGTGCCATCAGTGAGCCGGGACCTCGCCTGACCTACGAGCAGTACTTC.